Below are 20 T cell receptor beta chains sequenced from a single sample in a study of identical twins. Each CDR3 protein is one row after TCRdb ran MiXCR on the 5' RACE reads. Of fewer than 500,000 distinct CDR3 sequences listed, approximately 15% are singletons. In addition, the sample was reused for a study of yellow fever vaccine responses in identical twins.

Sequenced: CD4+ T cells sorted from blood. The receptors shown here come from a woman aged 18 to 35 in good health.

The sample holds many counts of this clonotype. V gene TRBV29-1 combines with J gene TRBJ2-7; D is perhaps TRBD1 or TRBD2 (6 bases each). CDR1 is SQVTM, CDR2 ANQGSEA, per germline. The V end was cut by 6 bases, the J end by 3 bases, with 27 bases between. The CDR3 has 17 residues. CDR3 loop: CSVVGGVEATSSYEQYF. In DNA, the CDR3 is TGCAGCGTCGTAGGGGGTGTTGAGGCTACTAGCAGCTACGAGCAGTACTTC.

V usage is TRBV7-3 and J usage is TRBJ1-2; 11 nucleotides match TRBD1. Germline V gene lookup returns CDR1 SGHTA and CDR2 FQGTGA. There are 13 residues in the CDR3. Unmatched junction bases numbered 4, after V lost 5 bases and J lost 8 bases. The CDR3 region is CASSPRTGGGYTF. The CDR3 nucleotides read TGTGCCAGCAGCCCAAGGACAGGGGGCGGCTACACCTTC. Full variable domain (rest looked up from reference TRBV7-3 and TRBJ1-2): GAGVSQTPSNKVTEKGKYVELRCDPISGHTALYWYRQSLGQGPEFLIYFQGTGAADDSGLPNDRFFAVRPEGSVSTLKIQRTERGDSAVYLCASSPRTGGGYTFGSGTRLTVV.

This clonotype was picked up many times. V usage is TRBV20-1 and J usage is TRBJ2-1; TRBD1 might be the D (6 bases). There are 12 residues in the CDR3. Germline V gene sequence: CDR1 DFQATT, CDR2 SNEGSKA (reference sequence). Trimming left V 6 bases short and J 7 bases short, with 13 bases between. DNA for the CDR3: TGCAGTGCGGAGGTACAGGGTAATGAGCAGTTCTTC. Its translation: CSAEVQGNEQFF.

The chain employs TRBV11-2 and TRBJ2-1; 12 nucleotides match TRBD2. The CDR3 has 17 amino acids. Germline CDR1 and CDR2: SGHAT and FQNNGV. The trim removed 4 bases at V and 5 bases at J, leaving 9 bases unmatched. The CDR3 DNA follows: TGTGCCAGCAGCTCGACTAGCGGGAGATGGTTGGACAATGAGCAGTTCTTC. It specifies CASSSTSGRWLDNEQFF.

The rearrangement links TRBV11-2 to TRBJ2-5, with TRBD1 identical over 9 bases. Trimming cost V 3 bases and J 5 bases; bases outside gene matches: 19. The CDR3 consists of 19 residues. Germline V gives CDR1 SGHAT, CDR2 FQNNGV. The chain's CDR3 is CASSFRNFRPGQGIETQYF. CDR3 coding DNA: TGTGCCAGCAGCTTCCGGAATTTCCGACCGGGACAGGGAATCGAGACCCAGTACTTC.

The V and J genes are TRBV15 and TRBJ2-7, with 9 bases lining up with TRBD2. Germline CDR1 is LNHNV and CDR2 is YYDKDF (reference sequence). The J segment lost 6 bases and the V segment lost 4 bases, leaving 10 bases of the junction unmatched. This CDR3 comprises 15 residues. The CDR3 DNA is TGTGCCACCAGCAACCGGCTAGCGGGACGGTTCGAGCAGTACTTC. Translated, it gives CATSNRLAGRFEQYF.

This clonotype showed up just a few times. The chain joins TRBV20-1 to TRBJ2-3; 10 bases fit TRBD1. The CDR3 runs 17 residues. The junction had 15 bases not matched to a gene; V was cut back by 6 bases and J by 3 bases. The germline CDR1 and CDR2 sequences are DFQATT and SNEGSKA (reference sequence). CDR3 protein: CSAKTGTGEFGTDTQYF. The CDR3 bases are TGCAGTGCGAAGACGGGGACAGGGGAATTTGGGACAGATACGCAGTATTTT.

The CDR3 bases are TGCAGTGCTAGAAAGCCCCAGACTAGCGGGCGTTCCTACAATGAGCAGTTCTTC. This gives the protein CSARKPQTSGRSYNEQFF. V usage is TRBV20-1 and J usage is TRBJ2-1, with 10 bases identical to TRBD2. This CDR3 contains 18 residues. J lost 1 base, V lost 2 bases, and 11 bases had no gene match. Germline loops: CDR1 DFQATT, CDR2 SNEGSKA (reference sequence).

This clonotype has a handful of counts. The chain joins TRBV20-1 to TRBJ1-5, with a possible D match to TRBD1 (5 bases). CDR1 is DFQATT, CDR2 SNEGSKA, per germline (reference sequence). The CDR3 has 14 residues. V was clipped by 3 bases and J by 4 bases, with 13 bases between them. The DNA for the CDR3 is TGCAGTGCTAGCGGCAGGGAGGCAAATCAGCCCCAGCATTTT. Its protein product is CSASGREANQPQHF.

V gene TRBV2 combines with J gene TRBJ2-5; 12 bases agree with TRBD1. CDR1 is SNHLY, CDR2 FYNNEI, per germline. The CDR3 is made up of 18 amino acids. The CDR3 region is CTCSPTPGTGGPKGTQYF. The CDR3 region has the DNA TGTACCTGCAGTCCAACCCCCGGGACAGGGGGCCCTAAGGGGACCCAGTACTTC. Drawing the rest from reference TRBV2 and TRBJ2-5, the complete variable domain is EPEVTQTPSHQVTQMGQEVILRCVPISNHLYFYWYRQILGQKVEFLVSFYNNEISEKSEIFDDQFSVERPDGSNFTLKIRSTKLEDSAMYFCTCSPTPGTGGPKGTQYFGPGTRLLVL.

In DNA form, the CDR3 reads TGTGCCACCAGCAGAGACAGGTACGAGCAGTACTTC. This sequence encodes CATSRDRYEQYF. The rearrangement joins TRBV15 to TRBJ2-7; no clear D gene. From germline, CDR1 is LNHNV and CDR2 YYDKDF (reference sequence). V lost 0 bases, J lost 4 bases, and 4 bases lay in between. The CDR3 runs to 12 residues. The full variable domain, in which reference TRBV15 and TRBJ2-7 provide the parts outside the CDR3, is DAMVIQNPRYQVTQFGKPVTLSCSQTLNHNVMYWYQQKSSQAPKLLFHYYDKDFNNEADTPDNFQSRRPNTSFCFLDIRSPGLGDTAMYLCATSRDRYEQYFGPGTRLTVT.

The V and J genes are TRBV5-1 and TRBJ2-2; D perhaps matches TRBD1 (5 bases). The V gene's germline CDR1 is SGHRS and CDR2 YFSETQ. The germline V and J ends were trimmed by 0 bases and 7 bases, with 10 bases remaining between them. The CDR3 extends over 14 amino acids. CDR3 protein: CASSLARASGELFF. CDR3 nucleotide sequence: TGCGCCAGCAGCTTGGCCAGGGCGAGCGGGGAGCTGTTTTTT.

The chain is built from TRBV28 and TRBJ2-1, with D perhaps TRBD1 (6 bases). This CDR3 is built from 15 residues. In germline, CDR1 is MDHEN, CDR2 SYDVKM. Trimming took 7 bases from V and 8 from J, leaving 21 bases between them. CDR3 bases: TGTGCCAGCACTCAACTGGACAGACGGAACCATGAGCAGTTCTTC. The encoded protein is CASTQLDRRNHEQFF.

V gene TRBV28 combines with J gene TRBJ1-2; 12 nucleotides align to TRBD1. Germline V lookup: CDR1 MDHEN, CDR2 SYDVKM. V lost 6 bases to trimming and J lost 8 bases; unmatched junction nucleotides: 4. The CDR3 sequence is 13 residues long. CDR3: CASRGQGAEGYTF. CDR3 nucleotides: TGTGCCAGCAGGGGACAGGGGGCAGAAGGCTACACCTTC.

This clonotype was counted many times. The J gene is TRBJ2-2, the V gene TRBV3-1; D possibly uses TRBD1 or TRBD2 (5 bases each). Trimming removed 3 bases at V and 0 bases at J, with 11 bases between. The CDR3 is 16 amino acids. Germline CDR1 is LGHDT and CDR2 is YNNKEL (reference sequence). In DNA, the CDR3 is TGTGCCAGCAGCCAGGGACGGCCCACGAACACCGGGGAGCTGTTTTTT. Translated: CASSQGRPTNTGELFF.

This clonotype was found a few times. V gene TRBV5-1 combines with J gene TRBJ2-7; TRBD1 might be the D (6 bases). V gave up 0 bases and J gave up 7 bases, with 14 bases separating them. CDR3 length: 14 amino acids. In germline, CDR1 is SGHRS, CDR2 YFSETQ. The CDR3 protein is CASSLEGGGGEQYF. The CDR3 nucleotides read TGCGCCAGCAGCTTGGAAGGGGGTGGGGGAGAGCAGTACTTC.

A few counts support this clonotype. The chain is built from TRBV20-1 and TRBJ2-7, with D tentatively TRBD2 (6 bases). V gave up 3 bases and J gave up 3 bases, with 9 bases separating them. The CDR3 is made up of 12 amino acids. Germline V lookup: CDR1 DFQATT, CDR2 SNEGSKA (reference sequence). The CDR3 DNA reads TGCAGTGCTAGTTGGAGGGTCTACGAGCAGTACTTC. Translated: CSASWRVYEQYF.

There are a few counts of this clonotype. This chain connects TRBV30 to TRBJ1-1; D is possibly TRBD1 (5 bases). Germline CDR1 reads GTSNPN; CDR2 reads SVGIG (reference sequence). The CDR3 runs 15 residues. Trimming removed 3 bases at V and 1 base at J, with 15 bases between. The CDR3 sequence: CAWSPPGPRNTEAFF. Here the CDR3 DNA reads TGTGCCTGGAGCCCCCCGGGGCCCAGGAACACTGAAGCTTTCTTT. Together with reference TRBV30 and TRBJ1-1, the CDR3 gives the full variable domain: SQTIHQWPATLVQPVGSPLSLECTVEGTSNPNLYWYRQAAGRGLQLLFYSVGIGQISSEVPQNLSASRPQDRQFILSSKKLLLSDSGFYLCAWSPPGPRNTEAFFGQGTRLTVV.

The table lists this clonotype with a few counts. The rearrangement joins TRBV6-4 to TRBJ2-3; TRBD2 matches at 8 bases. The germline V gene encodes CDR1 MRHNA and CDR2 SNTAGT. V shed 2 bases, J shed 0 bases, and the junction held 10 bases outside the gene matches. CDR3 length equals 18 residues. CDR3 DNA sequence: TGTGCCAGCAGTGACCGACTAGCGAAAACCCCTAGCACAGATACGCAGTATTTT. This sequence encodes CASSDRLAKTPSTDTQYF.

This clonotype has a handful of counts. The chain combines TRBV20-1 with TRBJ2-3; TRBD1 matches 9 bases. V was clipped by 3 bases and J by 2 bases; unmatched bases: 6. The germline V gene encodes CDR1 DFQATT and CDR2 SNEGSKA (reference sequence). The CDR3 sequence is 15 residues long. The CDR3 DNA reads TGCAGTGCTAGGCCGGGACAGGGATACACAGATACGCAGTATTTT. Protein: CSARPGQGYTDTQYF.